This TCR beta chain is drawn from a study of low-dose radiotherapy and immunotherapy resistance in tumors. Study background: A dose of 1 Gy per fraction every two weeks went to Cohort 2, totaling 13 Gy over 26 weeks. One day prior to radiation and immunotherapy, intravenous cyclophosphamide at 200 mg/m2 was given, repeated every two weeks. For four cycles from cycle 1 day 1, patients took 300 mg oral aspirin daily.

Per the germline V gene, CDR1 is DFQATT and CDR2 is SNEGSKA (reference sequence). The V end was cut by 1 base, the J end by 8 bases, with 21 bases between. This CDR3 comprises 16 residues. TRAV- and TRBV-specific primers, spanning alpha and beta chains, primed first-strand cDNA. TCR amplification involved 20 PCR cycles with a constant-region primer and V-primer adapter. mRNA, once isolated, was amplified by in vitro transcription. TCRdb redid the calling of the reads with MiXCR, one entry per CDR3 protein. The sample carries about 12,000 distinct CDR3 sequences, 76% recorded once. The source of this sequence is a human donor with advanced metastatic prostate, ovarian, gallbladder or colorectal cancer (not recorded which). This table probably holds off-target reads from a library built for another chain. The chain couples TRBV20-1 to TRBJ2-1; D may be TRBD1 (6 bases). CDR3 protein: CSARGQAMQGIDEQFF. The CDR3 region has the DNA TGCAGTGCTAGAGGACAGGCCATGCAGGGAATCGATGAGCAGTTCTTC.